This T cell receptor (beta chain) was identified in a study of shared clonotypes between healthy human individuals. Per germline, CDR1 SQVTM and CDR2 ANQGSEA. The length of the CDR3 is 12 residues. The germline V and J ends were trimmed by 6 bases and 5 bases, with 10 bases remaining between them. Into CD45RA+ naive and CD45RA-negative memory subsets, the CD4+ cells were split. The protocol was immunoSEQ multiplex PCR, while the TCRdb copy is restricted to in-frame clones and leaves out a portion. The data contain over a million clones, 98% of them seen just once; the ten biggest clones take up roughly 0.45%.

The sequenced sample consisted of naive CD4+ T cells sorted from blood. Subset denoted: CD45RA+ positively selected. This clonotype originated in a man under 40 in good health. The chain couples TRBV29-1 to TRBJ2-2; a weak D match, TRBD2 (5 bases). CDR3 in DNA: TGCAGCGTCGGCCCGGGGACCGGGGAGCTGTTTTTT. Its protein is CSVGPGTGELFF.